Sequencing of this T cell receptor (beta chain) was carried out in a study of T cells after yellow fever vaccination. J was trimmed by 2 bases and V by 5 bases; bases with no gene match: 10. Germline CDR1 MNHEY, CDR2 SMNVEV (reference sequence). This CDR3 comprises 16 residues. As to this clonotype: What it recognizes is unknown.

Findings and caveats of the study: Booster samples showed a return of most primary-vaccination clones (approximately 96% CD4, 80% to 90% CD8). There was a possibility that FACS-sorted repertoires contained abundant clonotypes contaminating from the bulk population. The study found a weaker secondary response that peaked faster, day 5 versus 15.

As TCR cDNA was made by 5'RACE template switching, a universal primer site and UMIs were added. Via MiXCR, TCRdb re-called the 5' RACE reads, giving one row per CDR3 protein. The sample yields around 310,000 distinct CDR3 sequences, approximately 4.3% seen once. The input for sequencing was PBMCs, taken 15 days after the yellow fever booster vaccination. The rearrangement links TRBV27 to TRBJ2-3, with TRBD1 matching 7 bases. This clonotype originated in a man between 18 and 29 years old who received the YFV17D yellow fever vaccine. CDR3 sequence: CASSALGQTDTDTQYF. CDR3 in DNA: TGTGCCAGCAGTGCACTGGGACAGACCGACACAGATACGCAGTATTTT.